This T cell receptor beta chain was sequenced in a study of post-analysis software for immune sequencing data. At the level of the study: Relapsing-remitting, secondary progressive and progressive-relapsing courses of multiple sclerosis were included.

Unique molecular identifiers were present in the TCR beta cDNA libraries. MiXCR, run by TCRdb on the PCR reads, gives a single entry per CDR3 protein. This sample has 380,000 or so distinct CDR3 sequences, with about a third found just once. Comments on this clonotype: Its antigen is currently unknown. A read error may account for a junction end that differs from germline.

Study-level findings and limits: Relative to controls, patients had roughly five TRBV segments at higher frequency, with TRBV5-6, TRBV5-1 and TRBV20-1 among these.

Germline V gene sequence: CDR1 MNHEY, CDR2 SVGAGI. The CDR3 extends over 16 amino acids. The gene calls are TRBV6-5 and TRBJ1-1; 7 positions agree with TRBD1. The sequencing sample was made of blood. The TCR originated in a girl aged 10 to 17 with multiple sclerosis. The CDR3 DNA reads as TGTGCCAGCGGTTACTCCTGGGACAGTATAAGCAGTGAAGCTTTCTTT. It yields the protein CASGYSWDSISSEAFF.